This T cell receptor (beta chain) was found in a study of blood T cells in healthy people across ages. Primers used in a second PCR of about 6 to 11 cycles were a sample-barcoded 5' primer and a J-beta primer mix. Per sample, CDR3-containing paired-end reads numbered at least 2.5 million. TCRdb re-derived calls from the 5' RACE reads in MiXCR, one entry per CDR3 protein. Of approximately 850,000 distinct CDR3 sequences listed, roughly 64% are singletons. In this sample, this clonotype turned up a few times. They isolated at least 7 million PBMCs from each sample. The CDR3 spans 15 residues. V was clipped by 6 bases and J by 4 bases, with 18 bases between them. The germline CDR1 and CDR2 sequences are SGHTA and FQGNSA.

The gene calls are TRBV7-2 and TRBJ2-5; maybe TRBD2 (6 bases). The TCR originated in a man aged 30 to 45 in good health. The sample taken for sequencing was blood. For the CDR3, the DNA is TGTGCCAGCAGATCCGCAGGAGGGTCCGGAGAGACCCAGTACTTC. Translating it yields CASRSAGGSGETQYF.